Listed below are T cell receptor beta chains from one sample, sequenced in a study of blood T cell repertoires in COVID-19. Produced via immunoSEQ multiplex PCR; TCRdb's table is partial and in-frame only. The sample gives tens of thousands of clones, about 76% of which show up once; approximately 22% is in the top ten. The sequencing sample was made of peripheral blood. The receptors originated from a human donor in a cohort sampled during active COVID-19. Each CDR3 is given with its conserved first and last residue. D genes are given only for firm matches. Part of the rows lack a size; the others show once, few, many or a class for expanded clones.

J,V,D,size,length,DNA,CDR3
TRBJ2-3,TRBV10-3,TRBD2,few,15,TGTGCCATCAGGCTAGGCGCGGGGGAGGGGGATACGCAGTATTTT,CAIRLGAGEGDTQYF
TRBJ2-6,TRBV7-9,.,.,16,TGTGCCAGCAGCTTAGGGGGAGTCTCTGGGGCCAACGTCCTGACTTTC,CASSLGGVSGANVLTF
TRBJ2-2,TRBV11-2,.,.,14,TGTGCCAGCAGCCCATCGTGGGGGGACGGGGAGCTGTTTTTT,CASSPSWGDGELFF
TRBJ2-5,TRBV7-9,TRBD1,few,15,TGTGCCAGCAGCCTCCGACAGGGGGAACAAGAGACCCAGTACTTC,CASSLRQGEQETQYF
TRBJ2-7,TRBV20-1,.,.,11,TGCAGTGCTACCCTAGTAGGCCTCCAGTACTTC,CSATLVGLQYF
TRBJ1-5,TRBV28,.,few,14,TGTGCCAGCAGACCCGGGGATAGCAATCAGCCCCAGCATTTT,CASRPGDSNQPQHF
TRBJ2-5,TRBV6-2/TRBV6-3,TRBD1,once,16,TGTGCCAGCAGTTGGCCCGGGACAGTGTCACAAGAGACCCAGTACTTC,CASSWPGTVSQETQYF
TRBJ2-1,TRBV6-2/TRBV6-3,.,.,14,TGTGCCAGCAGTCCGAGGCTCCTGATGAATGAGCAGTTCTTC,CASSPRLLMNEQFF
TRBJ2-7,TRBV7-8,.,.,16,TGTGCCAGCAGCTTAGCGAGGTCTAGCGATAACAACGAGCAGTACTTC,CASSLARSSDNNEQYF
TRBJ1-1,TRBV9,.,once,15,TGTGCCAGCAGCGTAGTTCGGACAGTGAACACTGAAGCTTTCTTT,CASSVVRTVNTEAFF
TRBJ2-7,TRBV4-3,.,.,16,TGCGCCAGCAGCCAAGACATGTCAGGGCTAGTCTACGAGCAGTACTTC,CASSQDMSGLVYEQYF
TRBJ2-7,TRBV5-1,.,.,14,TGCGCCAGCAGCATGGGACCAGGGGCCTACGAGCAGTACTTC,CASSMGPGAYEQYF
TRBJ2-7,TRBV15,.,.,15,TGTGCCACCAGCAGAGGTGAACTAGGGACCTACGAGCAGTACTTC,CATSRGELGTYEQYF
TRBJ2-7,TRBV30,.,.,13,TGTGCCTGGACCGAGAGATTGTACTACGAGCAGTACTTC,CAWTERLYYEQYF
TRBJ2-1,TRBV6-2/TRBV6-3,.,.,15,TGTGCCAGCAGTACGACAAGTTCCTCATACAATGAGCAGTTCTTC,CASSTTSSSYNEQFF